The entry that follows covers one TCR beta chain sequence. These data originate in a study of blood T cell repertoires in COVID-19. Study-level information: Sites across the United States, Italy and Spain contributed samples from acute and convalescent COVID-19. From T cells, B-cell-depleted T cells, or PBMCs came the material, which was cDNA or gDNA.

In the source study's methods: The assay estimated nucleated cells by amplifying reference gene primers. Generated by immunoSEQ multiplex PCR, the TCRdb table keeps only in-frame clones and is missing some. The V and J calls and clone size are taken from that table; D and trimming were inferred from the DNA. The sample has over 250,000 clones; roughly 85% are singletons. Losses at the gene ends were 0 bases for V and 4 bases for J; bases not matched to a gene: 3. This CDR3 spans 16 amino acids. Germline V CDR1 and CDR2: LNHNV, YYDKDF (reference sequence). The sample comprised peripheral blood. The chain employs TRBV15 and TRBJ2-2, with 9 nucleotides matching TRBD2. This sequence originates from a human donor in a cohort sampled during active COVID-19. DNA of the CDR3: TGTGCCACCAGCAGAGATAAACTAGCGGGCACCGGGGAGCTGTTTTTT. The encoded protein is CATSRDKLAGTGELFF.